This T cell receptor beta chain was recorded in a study of blood T cell repertoires in COVID-19 (dated by TCRdb to about 2020). Describing the broader study: Collaborator samples came from the United States, Italy and Spain and covered acute and convalescent phases of COVID-19. HLA class I and class II types, where available, came from metadata supplied by the sample provider rather than from assay-based typing. The dataset comprised deeply sampled blood TCRbeta repertoires from subjects exposed to, actively infected with, or recovered from COVID-19. The prospective study material was composed of cDNA or gDNA derived from T cells, B-cell-depleted T cells, or PBMCs. Sample metadata almost always included a de-identified subject ID, COVID-19 status, age in years and sex. The repertoires were released in a freely available public database meant as a resource for research on the immune response to SARS-CoV-2. Samples were obtained from the ongoing ImmuneRACE study (first 160 participants) and from some 1,300 subjects provided by 6 global collaborators.

A note on this clone: Its antigen is still unknown. Base qualities are not provided; no much larger clone lies one nucleotide away.

The collaborating institutions used their own protocols to collect whole blood in K2EDTA tubes. For TCRbeta analysis, collaborators shipped samples in one of three forms: frozen whole blood, isolated PBMCs, or DNA extracted from either of those sample types. What the study reported, not specific to this receptor: How much clinical and demographic metadata was included differed by source and by participant, and the metadata was provided uncurated.

The CDR3 holds 18 amino acids from the cysteine to the phenylalanine. The retained sequence is limited to the CDR3, 54 bases, with the frame set at the first base. TCRbeta CDR3 regions were amplified from genomic DNA using the immunoSEQ Assay, a bias-controlled multiplex PCR. Turning to the authors' computational methods: The number of nucleated cells in each sample was estimated from the amplification of reference gene primers within the assay. To quantify the absolute abundance of each unique TCRbeta CDR3 rearrangement, sequence reads were collapsed and filtered. For each sample, productive Simpson clonality was calculated by taking the square root of Simpson's diversity index across productive rearrangements. Entries here come from immuneACCESS through TCRdb and include only in-frame sequences with V and J called. Some clones fail to appear in such tables; in the studies checked, an unresolved V gene covers under half of the shortfall, and the cause of the remainder is unknown. Clone size and V and J calls were adopted from that table, with D and trimming inferred from the DNA. The sample includes about 210,000 clones, with 92% observed a single time. Jointly, the top ten make up approximately 1.2% of the sample.

The chain is encoded by TRBV21-1 joined to TRBJ1-4. TRBV21-1 is noted as a pseudogene. The sequenced sample consisted of peripheral blood. This TCR derives from a man in his thirties or forties with acute or convalescent COVID-19. The DNA sequence is given as TGTGCCAGCAGCAAAGATCAGTCCCCGGGTTGCACTAATGAAAAACTGTTTTTT. Translation gives CASSKDQSPGCTNEKLFF.